This T cell receptor (beta chain) emerged from a study of T cells in Graves' hyperthyroidism and ophthalmopathy. Researchers took RNA transcripts and amplified the TCR beta CDR3 regions from them. Initially, a first-round RT-PCR of the TCR CDR3 employed the HTBI primer set. Each CDR3 protein gets one entry after TCRdb re-called the multiplex PCR reads with MiXCR. The table includes about 200,000 distinct CDR3 sequences, roughly a sixth detected once. V lost 3 bases to trimming and J lost 7 bases; unmatched junction nucleotides: 10. The germline CDR1 and CDR2 sequences are LGHDT and YNNKEL (reference sequence). The CDR3 extends over 16 amino acids.

Sequenced: blood. This TCR came from a woman aged 45-60 years with Graves' hyperthyroidism. J is TRBJ2-1 and V is TRBV3-1; 9 nucleotides align to TRBD2. CDR3 nucleotides: TGTGCCAGCAGCCAGCCGGGACTAGCCCAGGTGAATGAGCAGTTCTTC. This sequence encodes CASSQPGLAQVNEQFF.